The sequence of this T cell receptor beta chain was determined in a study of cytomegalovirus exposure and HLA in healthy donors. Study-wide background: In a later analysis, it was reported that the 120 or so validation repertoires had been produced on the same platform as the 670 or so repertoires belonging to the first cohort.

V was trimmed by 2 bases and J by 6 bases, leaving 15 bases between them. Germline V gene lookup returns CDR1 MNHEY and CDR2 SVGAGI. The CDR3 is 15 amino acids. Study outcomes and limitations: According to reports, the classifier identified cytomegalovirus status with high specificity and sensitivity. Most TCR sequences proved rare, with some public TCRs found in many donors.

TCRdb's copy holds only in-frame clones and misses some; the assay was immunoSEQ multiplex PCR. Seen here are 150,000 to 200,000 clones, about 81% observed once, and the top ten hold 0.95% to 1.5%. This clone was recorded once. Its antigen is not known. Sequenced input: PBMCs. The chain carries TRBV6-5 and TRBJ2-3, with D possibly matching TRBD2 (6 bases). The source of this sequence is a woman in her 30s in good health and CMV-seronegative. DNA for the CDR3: TGTGCCAGCAGTTACGGGTTTACGAGCGGGGATACGCAGTATTTT. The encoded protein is CASSYGFTSGDTQYF.